This T cell receptor (beta chain) originates from a study of cytomegalovirus exposure and HLA in healthy donors. Points from the study as a whole: A few chains tied to CMV proved CMV antigen-specific in vitro.

A word on this clone: The antigen remains unidentified.

The length of the CDR3 is 15 residues. The V end was cut by 1 base, the J end by 4 bases, with 14 bases between. In germline, CDR1 is SGDLS, CDR2 YYNGEE. The method was immunoSEQ multiplex PCR; TCRdb's version includes in-frame clones alone and lacks a portion of them. The sample consists of approximately 300,000 clones, about nine tenths of them appearing once. The genes are TRBV9 and TRBJ1-2; possible D gene TRBD1, 6 bases. Sequences were obtained from PBMCs. This sequence originates from a woman in her thirties in good health and CMV-seropositive. The chain's CDR3 is CASSVSGAGGYGYTF. The DNA for the CDR3 is TGTGCCAGCAGCGTATCGGGGGCCGGGGGCTATGGCTACACCTTC.